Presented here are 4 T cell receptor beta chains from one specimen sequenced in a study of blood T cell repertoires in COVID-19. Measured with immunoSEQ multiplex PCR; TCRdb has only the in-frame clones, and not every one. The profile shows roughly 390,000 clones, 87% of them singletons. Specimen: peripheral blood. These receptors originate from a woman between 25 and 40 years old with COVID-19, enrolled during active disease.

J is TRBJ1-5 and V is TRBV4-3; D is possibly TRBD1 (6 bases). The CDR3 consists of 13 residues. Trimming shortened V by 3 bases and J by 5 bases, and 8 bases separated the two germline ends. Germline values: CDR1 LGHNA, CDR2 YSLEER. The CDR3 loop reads CASSQGADQPQHF. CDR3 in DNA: TGCGCCAGCAGCCAGGGGGCCGATCAGCCCCAGCATTTT.

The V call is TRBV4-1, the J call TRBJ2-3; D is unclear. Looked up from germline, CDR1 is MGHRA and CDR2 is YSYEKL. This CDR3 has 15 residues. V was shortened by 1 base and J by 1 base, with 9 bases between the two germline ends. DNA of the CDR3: TGCGCCAGCAGCCAAGCCCCTTCTCGCACAGATACGCAGTATTTT. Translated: CASSQAPSRTDTQYF.

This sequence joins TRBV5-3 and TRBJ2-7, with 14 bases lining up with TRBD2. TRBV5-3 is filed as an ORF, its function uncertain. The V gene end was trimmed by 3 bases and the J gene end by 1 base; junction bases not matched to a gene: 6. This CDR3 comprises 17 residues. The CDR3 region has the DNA TGTGCCAGAAGCTCCGGGACTAGCGGGAGCGAATCCTACGAGCAGTACTTC. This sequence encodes CARSSGTSGSESYEQYF.

This chain's CDR3 is CASSLGPDRGTTGELFF. CDR3 coding DNA: TGTGCCAGCAGCTTAGGGCCGGACAGGGGTACTACCGGGGAGCTGTTTTTT. V is TRBV11-2 and J is TRBJ2-2; TRBD1 matches at 9 bases. Germline CDR1 is SGHAT and CDR2 is FQNNGV. The CDR3 covers 17 residues. V was pared by 1 base and J by 5 bases, with 8 bases of the junction left unmatched.